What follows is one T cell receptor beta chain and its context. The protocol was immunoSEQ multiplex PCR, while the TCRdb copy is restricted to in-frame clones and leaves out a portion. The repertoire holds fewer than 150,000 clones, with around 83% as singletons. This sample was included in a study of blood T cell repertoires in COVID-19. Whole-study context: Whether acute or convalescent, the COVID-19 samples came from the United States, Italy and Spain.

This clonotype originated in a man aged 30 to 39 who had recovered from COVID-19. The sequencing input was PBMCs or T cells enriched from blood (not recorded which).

For the CDR3, the DNA is TGCGCCAGCAGCTTGCAGGGCGGGGACACTGAAGCTTTCTTT. Encoded protein: CASSLQGGDTEAFF. V gene TRBV5-1 combines with J gene TRBJ1-1; TRBD1 might be the D (5 bases). This CDR3 is 14 amino acids long. V lost 1 base to trimming and J lost 3 bases, with 10 bases between them. Looked up from germline, CDR1 is SGHRS and CDR2 is YFSETQ.